Listed below are T cell receptor beta chains from one sample, sequenced in a study of shared clonotypes between healthy human individuals. Sequenced by immunoSEQ multiplex PCR; TCRdb stores in-frame clones only, minus some. The table records 1.5 million to 2.5 million clones, around 96% of them present only once. Sequencing was performed on naive CD8+ T cells sorted from blood. These receptors all come from a young man in good health. The CDR3 runs from the conserved cysteine through the conserved F or W. Each record gives: V gene, J gene, clone size, D gene, CDR3 DNA, CDR3 protein. A D gene is named only where the DNA matches it firmly. A row's size may be missing; if present it is once, few, many or a size class.

V gene: TRBV4-3
J gene: TRBJ2-7
clone size: .
D gene: .
CDR3 DNA: TGCGCCAGCAGCCAAGAATTTGGGACACCCTTCTACGAGCAGTACTTC
CDR3 protein: CASSQEFGTPFYEQYF

V gene: TRBV27
J gene: TRBJ1-5
clone size: .
D gene: .
CDR3 DNA: TGTGCCAGCAGTTTATCCCCCAACAATCAGCCCCAGCATTTT
CDR3 protein: CASSLSPNNQPQHF

V gene: TRBV27
J gene: TRBJ2-7
clone size: .
D gene: .
CDR3 DNA: TGTGCCAGCAGAATCGCGGGAACCTACGAGCAGTACTTC
CDR3 protein: CASRIAGTYEQYF

V gene: TRBV13
J gene: TRBJ2-7
clone size: .
D gene: TRBD1
CDR3 DNA: TGTGCCAGCAGCGACCCAGGGGGCTACGAGCAGTACTTC
CDR3 protein: CASSDPGGYEQYF

V gene: TRBV7-8
J gene: TRBJ2-7
clone size: .
D gene: TRBD1
CDR3 DNA: TGTGCCAGCAGCTTCGGGAACAGGGGGCAGTACGAGCAGTACTTC
CDR3 protein: CASSFGNRGQYEQYF

V gene: TRBV10-3
J gene: TRBJ2-5
clone size: .
D gene: .
CDR3 DNA: TGTGCCATCAGTGAACGGGACACCGAATATCAAGAGACCCAGTACTTC
CDR3 protein: CAISERDTEYQETQYF

V gene: TRBV7-9
J gene: TRBJ2-3
clone size: .
D gene: .
CDR3 DNA: TGTGCCAGCAGCCCCCCTACGGATACGCAGTATTTT
CDR3 protein: CASSPPTDTQYF

V gene: TRBV4-1
J gene: TRBJ2-7
clone size: .
D gene: .
CDR3 DNA: TGCGCCAGCAGCCAAGAACCGGAAAGCTCCTACGAGCAGTACTTC
CDR3 protein: CASSQEPESSYEQYF

V gene: TRBV5-1
J gene: TRBJ1-1
clone size: .
D gene: .
CDR3 DNA: TGCGCCAGCAGCTTGGCTCGGCAGGGCCCCCTGAACACTGAAGCTTTCTTT
CDR3 protein: CASSLARQGPLNTEAFF

V gene: TRBV27
J gene: TRBJ2-3
clone size: once
D gene: TRBD2
CDR3 DNA: TGTGCCAGCAGTGTGAGCGGGAGCTCTCTGGGAGATACGCAGTATTTT
CDR3 protein: CASSVSGSSLGDTQYF

V gene: TRBV7-7
J gene: TRBJ2-3
clone size: .
D gene: TRBD1
CDR3 DNA: TGTGCTAGCAGCTTCTCCCAGGGGGCCGGCTTAGATACGCAGTATTTT
CDR3 protein: CASSFSQGAGLDTQYF

V gene: TRBV4-3
J gene: TRBJ1-1
clone size: .
D gene: .
CDR3 DNA: TGCGCCAGCAGCCAACGACGGCACACTGAAGCTTTCTTT
CDR3 protein: CASSQRRHTEAFF

V gene: TRBV28
J gene: TRBJ2-1
clone size: .
D gene: .
CDR3 DNA: TGTGCCAGCAGTTTCTGGGCATCCTACAATGAGCAGTTCTTC
CDR3 protein: CASSFWASYNEQFF

V gene: TRBV7-9
J gene: TRBJ1-4
clone size: .
D gene: .
CDR3 DNA: TGTGCCAGCAGCTCAACGGACAGCCCGGGGGAAAAACTGTTTTTT
CDR3 protein: CASSSTDSPGEKLFF

V gene: TRBV25-1
J gene: TRBJ1-1
clone size: .
D gene: .
CDR3 DNA: TGTGCCAGCAGTGATGGACGGAACACTGAAGCTTTCTTT
CDR3 protein: CASSDGRNTEAFF

V gene: TRBV7-9
J gene: TRBJ1-1
clone size: .
D gene: TRBD1
CDR3 DNA: TGTGCCAGCAGCTTCTGGTCGACAGGGGATGGGGGTGAAGCTTTCTTT
CDR3 protein: CASSFWSTGDGGEAFF

V gene: TRBV4-1
J gene: TRBJ2-5
clone size: .
D gene: TRBD2
CDR3 DNA: TGCGCCAGCAGCCAAGTACTAGCGGGGGAGACCCAGTACTTC
CDR3 protein: CASSQVLAGETQYF

V gene: TRBV13
J gene: TRBJ2-7
clone size: .
D gene: .
CDR3 DNA: TGTGCCAGCAGCTTAGAGGGTGAGGAGCAGTACTTC
CDR3 protein: CASSLEGEEQYF

V gene: TRBV6-1
J gene: TRBJ1-2
clone size: .
D gene: .
CDR3 DNA: TGTGCCAGCAGTGAATCAAACTGGGGGGACTATGGCTACACCTTC
CDR3 protein: CASSESNWGDYGYTF

V gene: TRBV5-1
J gene: TRBJ2-7
clone size: .
D gene: .
CDR3 DNA: TGCGCCAGCAGCTTGGTCCCAGCGGTGGCCTCCTACGAGCAGTACTTC
CDR3 protein: CASSLVPAVASYEQYF

V gene: TRBV7-9
J gene: TRBJ1-2
clone size: .
D gene: .
CDR3 DNA: TGTGCCAGCAGCCTCGACAGTTATGGCTACACCTTC
CDR3 protein: CASSLDSYGYTF

V gene: TRBV13
J gene: TRBJ2-7
clone size: .
D gene: .
CDR3 DNA: TGTGCCAGCAGCTTTCCGGGACCCGGGGACGAGCAGTACTTC
CDR3 protein: CASSFPGPGDEQYF

V gene: TRBV7-9
J gene: TRBJ2-7
clone size: .
D gene: .
CDR3 DNA: TGTGCCAGCAGCTTAGGGGTTGGGCGGGGGCACTCCTACGAGCAGTACTTC
CDR3 protein: CASSLGVGRGHSYEQYF

V gene: TRBV6-6
J gene: TRBJ1-5
clone size: .
D gene: .
CDR3 DNA: TGTGCCAGCACCGAGGGCATTTATAGCAATCAGCCCCAGCATTTT
CDR3 protein: CASTEGIYSNQPQHF

V gene: TRBV14
J gene: TRBJ2-7
clone size: .
D gene: TRBD1
CDR3 DNA: TGTGCCAGCAGCCTCGGGACAGGGCTCTACGAGCAGTACTTC
CDR3 protein: CASSLGTGLYEQYF

V gene: TRBV6-1
J gene: TRBJ2-5
clone size: .
D gene: .
CDR3 DNA: TGTGCCAGCAGTGAACTAGCGTGGGTGGAGACCCAGTACTTC
CDR3 protein: CASSELAWVETQYF

V gene: TRBV7-2
J gene: TRBJ1-2
clone size: .
D gene: .
CDR3 DNA: TGTGCCAGCAGCTTTTCCCCGTTTTCGGGGGCGAAGGGCTACACCTTC
CDR3 protein: CASSFSPFSGAKGYTF

V gene: TRBV5-1
J gene: TRBJ2-7
clone size: .
D gene: .
CDR3 DNA: TGCGCCAGCAGCTTGGCCATCGGACAGCTCTACGAGCAGTACTTC
CDR3 protein: CASSLAIGQLYEQYF

V gene: TRBV7-9
J gene: TRBJ2-7
clone size: .
D gene: .
CDR3 DNA: TGTGCCAGCAGCCAAAGGGTTACTCCCTACGAGCAGTACTTC
CDR3 protein: CASSQRVTPYEQYF

V gene: TRBV7-6
J gene: TRBJ2-5
clone size: .
D gene: .
CDR3 DNA: TGTGCCAGCAGCTTCGGCCCGGGCGTCCAGGAGACCCAGTACTTC
CDR3 protein: CASSFGPGVQETQYF

V gene: TRBV9
J gene: TRBJ2-7
clone size: .
D gene: .
CDR3 DNA: TGTGCCAGCAGCGTAGACGGGGCGGGCTACGAGCAGTACTTC
CDR3 protein: CASSVDGAGYEQYF

V gene: TRBV30
J gene: TRBJ2-5
clone size: .
D gene: .
CDR3 DNA: TGTGCCTGGAGTGGTCAGGGCGAGACCCAGTACTTC
CDR3 protein: CAWSGQGETQYF

V gene: TRBV13
J gene: TRBJ1-5
clone size: .
D gene: .
CDR3 DNA: TGTGCCAGCAGCTCAGCGGACGAGTATAGACAGCCCCAGCATTTT
CDR3 protein: CASSSADEYRQPQHF

V gene: TRBV10-1
J gene: TRBJ2-1
clone size: .
D gene: .
CDR3 DNA: TGCGCCAGCAACGAAGGGGGAGGGCCCCACAATGAGCAGTTCTTC
CDR3 protein: CASNEGGGPHNEQFF

V gene: TRBV10-3
J gene: TRBJ2-2
clone size: .
D gene: .
CDR3 DNA: TGTGCCATCGGGGGGGCGGTGAACACCGGGGAGCTGTTTTTT
CDR3 protein: CAIGGAVNTGELFF

V gene: TRBV5-1
J gene: TRBJ1-2
clone size: .
D gene: .
CDR3 DNA: TGCGCCAGCAGCTCCTTTGGGGACCCGTATGGCTACACCTTC
CDR3 protein: CASSSFGDPYGYTF

V gene: TRBV4-2
J gene: TRBJ1-3
clone size: .
D gene: .
CDR3 DNA: TGTGCCAGCAGCCAAGAGGGTCCCGGGGCGGGTGCTGGAAACACCATATATTTT
CDR3 protein: CASSQEGPGAGAGNTIYF

V gene: TRBV6-6
J gene: TRBJ2-1
clone size: .
D gene: TRBD2
CDR3 DNA: TGTGCCAGCAGTTACCTCCTAGCGGGTGCGTACAATGAGCAGTTCTTC
CDR3 protein: CASSYLLAGAYNEQFF

V gene: TRBV9
J gene: TRBJ2-1
clone size: .
D gene: .
CDR3 DNA: TGTGCCAGCAGCGTAGCTGAGAACAATGAGCAGTTCTTC
CDR3 protein: CASSVAENNEQFF

V gene: TRBV6-6
J gene: TRBJ1-1
clone size: .
D gene: .
CDR3 DNA: TGTGCCAGCAGTTATGAGGGCTTGAACACTGAAGCTTTCTTT
CDR3 protein: CASSYEGLNTEAFF

V gene: TRBV6-1
J gene: TRBJ2-7
clone size: .
D gene: .
CDR3 DNA: TGTGCCAGCAGAACCCGAGAGGGTAGGGGCTACGAGCAGTACTTC
CDR3 protein: CASRTREGRGYEQYF

V gene: TRBV7-9
J gene: TRBJ2-7
clone size: once
D gene: .
CDR3 DNA: TGTGCCAGCAGTCTCCCTGGAGCTTACGAGCAGTACTTC
CDR3 protein: CASSLPGAYEQYF